These 11 T cell receptor beta chains share one sample of origin, sequenced in a study of vaccination effects on CD4 cells after COVID-19. Expansion of antigen-specific CD4+ T cells with viral peptide pools was carried out by the ViraFEST assay before sequencing. A roughly 11-day culture period preceded the isolation of CD4+ T cells. This individual tested PCR-positive for SARS-CoV-2 infection between March and December 2020. Here immunoSEQ multiplex PCR was the method, and the copy in TCRdb shows in-frame clones only, minus some. The sample lists fewer than 30,000 clones, around 78% occurring once. Their target antigens are unknown. The sample consisted of CD4+ T cells from PBMCs cultured with HCoV-NL63 spike peptides, taken before COVID-19 vaccination. Every receptor here comes from a human donor who had a prior SARS-CoV-2 infection.

V usage is TRBV30 and J usage is TRBJ1-2; D gene uncertain. Trimming took off 2 bases at V and 7 bases at J, with 8 bases between the two ends. The CDR3 loop spans 11 amino acids. The germline gives CDR1 GTSNPN, CDR2 SVGIG (reference sequence). The CDR3 spells CAWSIGGGYTF. For the CDR3, the DNA is TGTGCCTGGAGTATCGGAGGTGGCTACACCTTC.

The chain is built from TRBV5-5 and TRBJ1-2; possibly TRBD1 for D (6 bases). The CDR3 totals 13 residues. V was cut by 1 base and J by 9 bases, with 13 bases left in between. Germline values: CDR1 SGHKS, CDR2 YYEKEE (reference sequence). The CDR3 here is CASSLRGGSSYTF. The CDR3 DNA reads as TGTGCCAGCAGCTTGAGGGGGGGAAGTAGCTACACCTTC.

The chain joins TRBV12-3 or TRBV12-4 to TRBJ1-1; D is perhaps TRBD1 (5 bases). This CDR3 is built from 13 residues. The V gene lost 7 bases and the J gene lost 5 bases, with 14 bases spanning the gap. This CDR3 is CASTTDRRTEAFF. The CDR3 coding sequence is TGTGCCAGCACCACCGACAGACGGACTGAAGCTTTCTTT.

CDR3 residues: CAIRPGGADQETQYF. The CDR3 nucleotides are TGTGCCATCAGACCGGGCGGGGCCGACCAAGAGACCCAGTACTTC. The rearrangement links TRBV10-3 to TRBJ2-5; D is perhaps TRBD2 (6 bases). Trimming took off 6 bases at V and 0 bases at J, with 14 bases between the two ends. CDR1 and CDR2 (germline): ENHRY, SYGVKD. The CDR3 consists of 15 residues.

The V and J genes are TRBV5-5 and TRBJ2-1; D is perhaps TRBD1 (6 bases). CDR3 length equals 15 residues. Germline V gives CDR1 SGHKS, CDR2 YYEKEE (reference sequence). Trimming left V 4 bases short and J 2 bases short, with 13 bases between. The CDR3 region is CASSQGQGPYNEQFF. CDR3 DNA: TGTGCCAGCAGCCAGGGGCAGGGGCCCTACAATGAGCAGTTCTTC.

Within the sample, this clone is medium-sized (0.01 to 0.1%). The chain recombines TRBV7-2 with TRBJ2-7; the D gene could be TRBD1 or TRBD2 (5 bases each). Trimming removed 3 bases from V and 5 bases from J, with 11 bases in between. Germline V CDR1 and CDR2: SGHTA, FQGNSA. This CDR3 region has 13 residues. The CDR3 loop reads CASSFAGTNEQYF. The DNA for the CDR3 is TGTGCCAGCAGCTTTGCAGGGACGAACGAGCAGTACTTC.

This sequence joins TRBV6-5 and TRBJ1-1; D is perhaps TRBD1 (5 bases). The V end was cut by 4 bases, the J end by 4 bases, with 10 bases between. The CDR3 loop spans 13 amino acids. Germline-derived CDR1 and CDR2 are MNHEY and SVGAGI. CDR3 amino acids: CASSSPQGTEAFF. The CDR3, as DNA: TGTGCCAGCAGTTCCCCCCAGGGCACTGAAGCTTTCTTT.

The chain couples TRBV10-3 to TRBJ1-2, with D uncertain. This CDR3 has 13 amino acids. Germline lookup yields CDR1 ENHRY and CDR2 SYGVKD. Trimming stripped 6 bases from V and 3 bases from J, with 11 bases between. In DNA form, the CDR3 reads TGTGCCATCAGCCTAGGATTGGACTATGGCTACACCTTC. Its translation: CAISLGLDYGYTF.

This clone has only one observation. The genes are TRBV5-1 and TRBJ2-6; the match to TRBD2 covers 7 bases. This CDR3 spans 15 amino acids. Trimming took 7 bases from V and 4 from J; bases not matched to a gene: 8. Germline loops: CDR1 SGHRS, CDR2 YFSETQ. CDR3 in amino acids: CASGGEGSGANVLTF. The CDR3, as DNA: TGCGCCAGCGGGGGGGAAGGTTCCGGGGCCAACGTCCTGACTTTC. Filled out from reference TRBV5-1 and TRBJ2-6, the complete variable domain reads KAGVTQTPRYLIKTRGQQVTLSCSPISGHRSVSWYQQTPGQGLQFLFEYFSETQRNKGNFPGRFSGRQFSNSRSEMNVSTLELGDSALYLCASGGEGSGANVLTFGAGSRLTVL.

V is TRBV28 and J is TRBJ2-1; D possibly corresponds to TRBD1 (5 bases). Germline CDR1 and CDR2: MDHEN and SYDVKM. The length of the CDR3 is 14 residues. V was clipped by 2 bases and J by 8 bases, with 13 bases between them. DNA for the CDR3: TGTGCCAGCAGTTTAAGGGGCGCAAGTCATGAGCAGTTCTTC. Its translation: CASSLRGASHEQFF.

This chain connects TRBV5-6 to TRBJ2-3; no definite D call. CDR1 is SGHDT, CDR2 YYEEEE, per germline. V shed 4 bases and J shed 1 base, with 13 bases lying between them. The length of the CDR3 is 15 residues. CDR3: CASSTGPPGTDTQYF. The CDR3 region has the DNA TGTGCCAGCAGCACCGGGCCCCCCGGCACAGATACGCAGTATTTT.